A selection of T cell receptor beta chains follows, all from one sample in a study of CD8+ T cells in alopecia areata. Libraries were prepared by immunoSEQ multiplex PCR; TCRdb keeps only in-frame clonotypes and omits some of them. The profile shows 75,000 to 100,000 clones, about 40% of them singletons. Sequencing was performed on CD4+ T cells sorted from blood. The receptors were gathered from a human donor with alopecia areata. CDR3s include the opening cysteine and the closing phenylalanine or tryptophan. D genes are given only for firm matches. Not every row has a clone size; where given, it reads once, few, many or a size class.

CDR3 DNA,CDR3 protein,V gene,J gene,D gene,clone size
TGTGCCAGCAGCTCCACGACAGGGGGCATGGACGAGCAGTACTTC,CASSSTTGGMDEQYF,TRBV7-3,TRBJ2-7,TRBD1,NA
TGTGCCAGCCTGGCCCGGGCAGGGGGCCATCAGCCCCAGCATTTT,CASLARAGGHQPQHF,TRBV27,TRBJ1-5,TRBD1,NA
TGTGCCAGCTCACCAGCCATATCTGGGGCCAACGTCCTGACTTTC,CASSPAISGANVLTF,TRBV18,TRBJ2-6,NA,few
TGTGCCAGTACCCAACGGGACAGGGCCACCGGGGAGCTGTTTTTT,CASTQRDRATGELFF,TRBV19,TRBJ2-2,TRBD1,few
TGTGCCAGCAGCTTACCGGGACCCTATGGCTACACCTTC,CASSLPGPYGYTF,TRBV5-4,TRBJ1-2,NA,NA
TGCAGCGTTGCGGTAGCGGGTGGGACAGATACGCAGTATTTT,CSVAVAGGTDTQYF,TRBV29-1,TRBJ2-3,TRBD2,NA
TGCAGCGGTAGACAGGGTGGCGCCAAAAACATTCAGTACTTC,CSGRQGGAKNIQYF,TRBV29-1,TRBJ2-4,TRBD1,NA
TGCGCCAGCAGCTTCTTAGCGGGAACTAGCACAGATACGCAGTATTTT,CASSFLAGTSTDTQYF,TRBV5-1,TRBJ2-3,TRBD2,NA
TGTGCCACCAGCAGAGGACAGGGGGTAGTTGGCACAGATACGCAGTATTTT,CATSRGQGVVGTDTQYF,TRBV15,TRBJ2-3,TRBD1,few
TGCGCCAGCAGCTTGTTCCGGGGACACGGGAACACTGAAGCTTTCTTT,CASSLFRGHGNTEAFF,TRBV5-1,TRBJ1-1,NA,few
TGTGCCAGCCTTTGGGCAGGGATCACCGGGGAGCTGTTTTTT,CASLWAGITGELFF,TRBV28,TRBJ2-2,NA,NA
TGTGCCAGCAGCGTAGGACACGCGGGCGAGACCCAGTACTTC,CASSVGHAGETQYF,TRBV9,TRBJ2-5,NA,NA
TGTGCCAGCAGTTTGGGTTTGGGCGGGGGGACCCATGAGACCCAGTACTTC,CASSLGLGGGTHETQYF,TRBV27,TRBJ2-5,TRBD2,NA
TGTGCCACCAGCAGAGATCATGGGCAGGGGATGTTCGCCAACGTCCTGACTTTC,CATSRDHGQGMFANVLTF,TRBV15,TRBJ2-6,NA,NA
TGTGCCAGCGGGTCACCCAGCGCGGTGAACACTGAAGCTTTCTTT,CASGSPSAVNTEAFF,TRBV28,TRBJ1-1,NA,NA
TGTGCCAGCAGTACCGATTTAAGAGTCTATGGCTACACCTTC,CASSTDLRVYGYTF,TRBV28,TRBJ1-2,NA,few
TGTGCCAGCAGCATAGCTGGGACTCCTGAGACCCAGTACTTC,CASSIAGTPETQYF,TRBV7-2,TRBJ2-5,NA,NA
TGTGCCAGCAGCCCTAGACAGGGGAGTAGCACAGATACGCAGTATTTT,CASSPRQGSSTDTQYF,TRBV5-6,TRBJ2-3,TRBD1,few
TGCAGCGTGGGGCAGGGGGCAGGTTTGGCTTTCTTT,CSVGQGAGLAFF,TRBV29-1,TRBJ1-1,TRBD1,NA
TGTGCCAGCAGTGATCTAGGCCAAGAGACCCAGTACTTC,CASSDLGQETQYF,TRBV27,TRBJ2-5,NA,few
TGCAGCGTTAGACAGGGGGCGGGGGAGACCCAGTACTTC,CSVRQGAGETQYF,TRBV29-1,TRBJ2-5,TRBD1,few
TGCGCCAGCAGCCCATATCCCCGGGACACACCCAATGGCTACACCTTC,CASSPYPRDTPNGYTF,TRBV4-1,TRBJ1-2,NA,few
TGCAGCTACAAGAAGCAGACTGGCTCCTACGAGCAGTACTTC,CSYKKQTGSYEQYF,TRBV29-1,TRBJ2-7,NA,NA
TGTGCCAGCAGCTCTCAAAGAGGCTGGGGGAGCGGCGAGCAGTACTTC,CASSSQRGWGSGEQYF,TRBV7-2,TRBJ2-7,NA,NA
TGTGCCAGTAGTATTTCCAGCAATCAGCCCCAGCATTTT,CASSISSNQPQHF,TRBV19,TRBJ1-5,NA,NA
TGTGCCAGCAGCAACCCGTCCAGGGGGAGAGGTGAAGCTTTCTTT,CASSNPSRGRGEAFF,TRBV6-5,TRBJ1-1,TRBD1,NA
TGCAGTGTGTACACCGCCTACGAGCAGTACTTC,CSVYTAYEQYF,TRBV20-1,TRBJ2-7,NA,few
TGTGCCAGCAGTGAGGCTCTCCTCGACTATAATTCACCCCTCCACTTT,CASSEALLDYNSPLHF,TRBV25-1,TRBJ1-6,NA,few
TGTGCCAGCAGCTTCCGGAGACTCGGTATCGAGCAGTACTTC,CASSFRRLGIEQYF,TRBV11-2,TRBJ2-7,NA,NA
TGCGCCAGCAGAGGCGGTAGCAATCAGCCCCAGCATTTT,CASRGGSNQPQHF,TRBV5-1,TRBJ1-5,NA,NA
TGTGCCACCAGCAGAGATGAGGGCTTGTCAAACACCGGGGAGCTGTTTTTT,CATSRDEGLSNTGELFF,TRBV15,TRBJ2-2,NA,NA
TGCAGCGTTGTCTCTTGGCCAGGACCGAACACTGAAGCTTTCTTT,CSVVSWPGPNTEAFF,TRBV29-1,TRBJ1-1,NA,few
TGTGCCAGCTCACCCCCGGTCCATGGGGGGAGTGAGCAGTTCTTC,CASSPPVHGGSEQFF,TRBV18,TRBJ2-1,NA,NA
TGCAGCGTTCAAACTACAGGGCTGAACACTGAAGCTTTCTTT,CSVQTTGLNTEAFF,TRBV29-1,TRBJ1-1,NA,NA
TGTGCCAGCAGCCAACAAAGCGGGTCTGGAAACACCATATATTTT,CASSQQSGSGNTIYF,TRBV16,TRBJ1-3,NA,few
TGCAGCGTTGCAGGGTCGCCCTACGAGCAGTACTTC,CSVAGSPYEQYF,TRBV29-1,TRBJ2-7,NA,few
TGTGCCACCAGCATCCTCCTGGGACAGGGAATAGCCTACGAGCAGTACTTC,CATSILLGQGIAYEQYF,TRBV15,TRBJ2-7,TRBD1,NA
TGCGCCAGCAGCCGGGACCCTTCCTACAATGAGCAGTTCTTC,CASSRDPSYNEQFF,TRBV5-1,TRBJ2-1,NA,few
TGCAGCGTTGGAGAGGGGTCTGGCAATCAGCCCCAGCATTTT,CSVGEGSGNQPQHF,TRBV29-1,TRBJ1-5,NA,few
TGTGCCAGCAGTCGGGACGTTAGAGAAGCTTTCTTT,CASSRDVREAFF,TRBV28,TRBJ1-1,NA,few
TGTGCCTGGCGTCCCCAGATAACGGGACGGATCTCGCGAACCGGGGAGCTGTTTTTT,CAWRPQITGRISRTGELFF,TRBV30,TRBJ2-2,NA,NA
TGCAGCGTTTTAGGTTTGAACACTGAAGCTTTCTTT,CSVLGLNTEAFF,TRBV29-1,TRBJ1-1,NA,once
TGCGCCAGCAGCCAGACGGGACAGGGGGGAACTGGAAACACCATATATTTT,CASSQTGQGGTGNTIYF,TRBV4-1,TRBJ1-3,TRBD1,NA
TGTGCCAGCAGTGAAACCAGGCAAGAGACCCAGTACTTC,CASSETRQETQYF,TRBV6-1,TRBJ2-5,NA,NA
TGTGCCAGCAGAGCGGGACATATTGGCTACACCTTC,CASRAGHIGYTF,TRBV7-2,TRBJ1-2,NA,once
TGTGCCTGTCAGGGGGAAGAGACCCAGTACTTC,CACQGEETQYF,TRBV30,TRBJ2-5,TRBD1,NA
TGTGCCAGCAGCTTTATTTTGACAGGCCGCACAGATACGCAGTATTTT,CASSFILTGRTDTQYF,TRBV5-6,TRBJ2-3,NA,NA
TGTGCCAGCAGCCGGGACTCCACAGATACGCAGTATTTT,CASSRDSTDTQYF,TRBV28,TRBJ2-3,NA,NA
TGCGCCAGCAGCTTGGATCCGGGGAAAGAGACCCAGTACTTC,CASSLDPGKETQYF,TRBV5-1,TRBJ2-5,NA,NA
TGTGCCAGCAGCCCTCGGGACAGGCTAAGCACAGATACGCAGTATTTT,CASSPRDRLSTDTQYF,TRBV7-9,TRBJ2-3,TRBD1,few
TGTGCCAGCAGTTACGCCGGGTTTTACGAGCAGTACTTC,CASSYAGFYEQYF,TRBV6-5,TRBJ2-7,NA,NA
TGTGCCAGCACCTTAGGAGGCTACGAGCAGTACTTC,CASTLGGYEQYF,TRBV28,TRBJ2-7,NA,NA
TGTGCCAGCAGTGAAGTACGCAGGGCTGGCGGCGAGCAGTACTTC,CASSEVRRAGGEQYF,TRBV2,TRBJ2-7,NA,NA
TGTGCCAGCACTGATCTCTGGGCTAGCGGGGGGCGCGAGACCCAGTACTTC,CASTDLWASGGRETQYF,TRBV7-2,TRBJ2-5,TRBD2,few
TGCGCCAGCCAGATCCAGACAGGTTCCTACGAGCAGTACTTC,CASQIQTGSYEQYF,TRBV5-1,TRBJ2-7,NA,NA
TGTGCCAGCAGCGTGCAGGGGGGAACCTACGAGCAGTACTTC,CASSVQGGTYEQYF,TRBV11-2,TRBJ2-7,NA,NA
TGCAGTGGCAGAGGTTACAACGAGCAGTACTTC,CSGRGYNEQYF,TRBV20-1,TRBJ2-7,NA,NA
TGCGCCAGCAGCAGCCCGGACCTTCCTGCCACCTTC,CASSSPDLPATF,TRBV5-1,TRBJ1-2,NA,few
TGCGCCAGCAGCCCGCGGCCCGCAGGGTCCCACGAGCAGTACTTC,CASSPRPAGSHEQYF,TRBV4-1,TRBJ2-7,NA,NA
TGTGCCTGGGGCCCCTCGGGGTCTTTACGCACAGATACGCAGTATTTT,CAWGPSGSLRTDTQYF,TRBV30,TRBJ2-3,NA,NA